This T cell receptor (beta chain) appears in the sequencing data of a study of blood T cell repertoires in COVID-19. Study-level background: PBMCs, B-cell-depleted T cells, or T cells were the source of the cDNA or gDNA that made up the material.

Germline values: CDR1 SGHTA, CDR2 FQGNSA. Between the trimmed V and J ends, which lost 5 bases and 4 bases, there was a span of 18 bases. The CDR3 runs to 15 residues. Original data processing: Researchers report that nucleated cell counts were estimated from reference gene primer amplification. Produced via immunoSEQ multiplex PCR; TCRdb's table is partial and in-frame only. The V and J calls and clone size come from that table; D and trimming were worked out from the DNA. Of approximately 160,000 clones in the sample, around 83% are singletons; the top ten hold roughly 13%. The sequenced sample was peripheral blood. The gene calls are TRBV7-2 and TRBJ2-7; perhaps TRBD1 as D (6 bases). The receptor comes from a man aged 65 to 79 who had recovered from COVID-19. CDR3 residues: CASSKLGQGWYEQYF. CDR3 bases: TGTGCCAGCAGCAAGCTTGGCCAGGGGTGGTACGAGCAGTACTTC.